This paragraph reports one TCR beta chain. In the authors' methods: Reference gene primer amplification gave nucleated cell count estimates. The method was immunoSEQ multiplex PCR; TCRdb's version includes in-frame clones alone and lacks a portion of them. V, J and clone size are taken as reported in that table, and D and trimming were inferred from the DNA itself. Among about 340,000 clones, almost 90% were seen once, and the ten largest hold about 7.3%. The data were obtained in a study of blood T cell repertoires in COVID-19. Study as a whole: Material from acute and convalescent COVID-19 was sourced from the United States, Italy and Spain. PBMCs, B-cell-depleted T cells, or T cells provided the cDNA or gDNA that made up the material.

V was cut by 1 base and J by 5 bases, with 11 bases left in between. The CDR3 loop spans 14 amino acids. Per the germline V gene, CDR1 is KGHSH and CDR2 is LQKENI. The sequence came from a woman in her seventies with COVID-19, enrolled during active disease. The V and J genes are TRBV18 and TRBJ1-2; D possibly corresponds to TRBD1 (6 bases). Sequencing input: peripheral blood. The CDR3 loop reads CASSPQSQGYGYTF. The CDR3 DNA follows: TGTGCCAGCTCACCACAATCCCAGGGGTATGGCTACACCTTC.